The 10 T cell receptor beta chains below all came from one sample that was sequenced in a study of blood T cell repertoires in COVID-19. Clones were read by immunoSEQ multiplex PCR, and TCRdb kept only the in-frame ones, dropping some. The table lists 200,000 to 250,000 clones, around 82% of them singletons. The sample was PBMCs or T cells enriched from blood (not recorded which). The source is a young man with acute COVID-19.

This clone was counted a single time. This sequence joins TRBV29-1 and TRBJ1-5; weak D call: TRBD1 (6 bases). This CDR3 has 12 residues. V was shortened by 8 bases and J by 4 bases, with 12 bases between the two germline ends. Germline CDR1 SQVTM, CDR2 ANQGSEA. The CDR3 is CSLLRGNQPQHF. The CDR3 DNA is TGCAGCCTTCTCAGGGGAAATCAGCCCCAGCATTTT.

The rearrangement uses TRBV19 and TRBJ1-5; 10 bases align to TRBD1. This CDR3 spans 14 amino acids. V lost 4 bases, J lost 11 bases, and 8 bases stayed unmatched. In germline, CDR1 is LNHDA, CDR2 SQIVND (reference sequence). This CDR3 reads CASSTTGGEEAQHF. In nucleotides, the CDR3 is TGTGCCAGTAGTACGACAGGGGGCGAAGAGGCCCAGCATTTT.

V usage is TRBV18 and J usage is TRBJ1-5, with D hard to call. Per germline, CDR1 KGHSH and CDR2 LQKENI. The germline V and J ends were trimmed by 0 bases and 7 bases, with 7 bases remaining between them. The CDR3 consists of 13 residues. The DNA for the CDR3 is TGTGCCAGCTCACCACCGATGGGCCAGCCCCAGCATTTT. This sequence encodes CASSPPMGQPQHF. Full variable domain (outside the CDR3, taken from reference TRBV18 and TRBJ1-5): NAGVMQNPRHLVRRRGQEARLRCSPMKGHSHVYWYRQLPEEGLKFMVYLQKENIIDESGMPKERFSAEFPKEGPSILRIQQVVRGDSAAYFCASSPPMGQPQHFGDGTRLSIL.

The chain recombines TRBV14 with TRBJ2-1; D uncertain. V was pared by 5 bases and J by 0 bases, with 11 bases between. The germline V gene encodes CDR1 SGHDN and CDR2 FVKESK. This CDR3 contains 15 residues. CDR3 sequence: CASSSLRLSYNEQFF. The CDR3 bases are TGTGCCAGCAGCTCTCTCCGTCTCTCCTACAATGAGCAGTTCTTC.

The rearrangement joins TRBV10-3 to TRBJ2-5; 12 positions match TRBD1. V trimming: 6 bases; J trimming: 4 bases; junction bases outside the gene matches: 3. The CDR3 covers 14 residues. Germline V gene lookup returns CDR1 ENHRY and CDR2 SYGVKD. CDR3 region: CAIRGQGAGETQYF. CDR3 nucleotide sequence: TGTGCCATCAGGGGACAGGGGGCTGGAGAGACCCAGTACTTC.

The CDR3 protein is CASSPGQGGTTNEKLFF. The CDR3 DNA reads TGTGCCAGCAGTCCGGGACAGGGGGGTACAACTAATGAAAAACTGTTTTTT. The rearrangement joins TRBV6-6 to TRBJ1-4; 11 bases agree with TRBD1. Germline loops: CDR1 MNHNY, CDR2 SVGAGI (reference sequence). The CDR3 length is 17 residues. With V trimmed by 5 bases and J by 0 bases, 5 bases remained unmatched.

The chain recombines TRBV11-3 with TRBJ1-1; no reliable D call. The CDR3 length is 13 residues. Germline lookup yields CDR1 SGHNT and CDR2 YENEEA. Trimming stripped 8 bases from V and 1 base from J, with 11 bases between. The CDR3 spells CASPGVGNTEAFF. The CDR3 nucleotides read TGTGCCAGCCCCGGGGTGGGGAACACTGAAGCTTTCTTT. The variable domain in full, with the rest retrieved from reference TRBV11-3 and TRBJ1-1, is EAGVVQSPRYKIIEKKQPVAFWCNPISGHNTLYWYLQNLGQGPELLIRYENEEAVDDSQLPKDRFSAERLKGVDSTLKIQPAELGDSAVYLCASPGVGNTEAFFGQGTRLTVV.

This chain joins TRBV2 and TRBJ2-4; unclear D gene. The germline V and J ends were trimmed by 3 bases and 6 bases, with 12 bases remaining between them. The CDR3 length is 14 residues. The V gene's germline CDR1 is SNHLY and CDR2 FYNNEI. The CDR3 DNA is TGTGCCAGCAGTGACGCGGAAGTGGGAAACATTCAGTACTTC. Its translation is CASSDAEVGNIQYF.

The V call is TRBV10-2, the J call TRBJ2-3, with D uncertain. With 5 bases removed from V and 2 bases from J, the gap between germline ends came to 29 bases. There are 20 residues in the CDR3. Germline values: CDR1 WSHSY, CDR2 SAAADI. The CDR3 spells CASSLPTTALQRSNTDTQYF. Here the CDR3 DNA reads TGCGCCAGCAGTCTCCCGACCACCGCACTCCAGCGTTCAAACACAGATACGCAGTATTTT.

This rearrangement joins TRBV9 to TRBJ1-2; D unclear. This CDR3 spans 14 amino acids. Trimming shortened V by 3 bases and J by 4 bases, and 13 bases separated the two germline ends. Germline V CDR1 and CDR2: SGDLS, YYNGEE. Here the CDR3 DNA reads TGTGCCAGCAGCGGAGGTCAGTCTGGCTATGGCTACACCTTC. Translating gives CASSGGQSGYGYTF.